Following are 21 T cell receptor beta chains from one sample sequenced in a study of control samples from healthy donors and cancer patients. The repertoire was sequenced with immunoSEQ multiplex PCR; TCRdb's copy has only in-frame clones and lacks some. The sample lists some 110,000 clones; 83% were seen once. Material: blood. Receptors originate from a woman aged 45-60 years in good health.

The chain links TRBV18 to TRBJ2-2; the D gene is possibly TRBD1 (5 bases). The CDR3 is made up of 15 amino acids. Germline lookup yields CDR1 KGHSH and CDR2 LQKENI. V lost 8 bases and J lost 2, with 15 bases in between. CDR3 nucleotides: TGTGCCAGCCGCACGACAGAAGCAAACACCGGGGAGCTGTTTTTT. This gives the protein CASRTTEANTGELFF.

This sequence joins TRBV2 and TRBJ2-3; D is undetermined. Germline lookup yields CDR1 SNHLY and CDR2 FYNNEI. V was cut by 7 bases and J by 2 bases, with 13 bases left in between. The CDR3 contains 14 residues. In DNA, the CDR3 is TGTGCCAGCACCGAGTTAGGAGTCACAGATACGCAGTATTTT. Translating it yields CASTELGVTDTQYF. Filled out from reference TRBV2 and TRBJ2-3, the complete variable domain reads EPEVTQTPSHQVTQMGQEVILRCVPISNHLYFYWYRQILGQKVEFLVSFYNNEISEKSEIFDDQFSVERPDGSNFTLKIRSTKLEDSAMYFCASTELGVTDTQYFGPGTRLTVL.

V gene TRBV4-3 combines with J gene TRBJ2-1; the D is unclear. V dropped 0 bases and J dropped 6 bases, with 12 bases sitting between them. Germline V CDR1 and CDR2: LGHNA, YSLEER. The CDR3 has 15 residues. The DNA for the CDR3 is TGCGCCAGCAGCCAAGATTTGAGTGTCGGCAATGAGCAGTTCTTC. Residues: CASSQDLSVGNEQFF.

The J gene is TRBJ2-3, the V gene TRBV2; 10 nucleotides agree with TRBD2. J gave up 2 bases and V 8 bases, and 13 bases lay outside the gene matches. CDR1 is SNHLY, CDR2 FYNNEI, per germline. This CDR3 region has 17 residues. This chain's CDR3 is CASESLAGEGPTDTQYF. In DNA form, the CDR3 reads TGTGCCAGCGAGAGCCTAGCGGGAGAGGGGCCCACAGATACGCAGTATTTT.

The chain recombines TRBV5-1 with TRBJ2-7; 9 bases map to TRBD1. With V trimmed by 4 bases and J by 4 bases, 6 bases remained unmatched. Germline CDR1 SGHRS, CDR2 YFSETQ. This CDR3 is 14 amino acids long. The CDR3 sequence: CASSQGQGLYEQYF. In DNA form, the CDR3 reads TGCGCCAGCAGCCAGGGACAGGGTCTATACGAGCAGTACTTC.

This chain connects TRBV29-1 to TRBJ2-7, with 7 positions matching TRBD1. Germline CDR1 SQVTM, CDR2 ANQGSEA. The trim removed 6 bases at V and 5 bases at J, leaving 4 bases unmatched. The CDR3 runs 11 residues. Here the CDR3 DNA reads TGCAGCGTCTCAGGGGGACACGAGCAGTACTTC. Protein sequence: CSVSGGHEQYF.

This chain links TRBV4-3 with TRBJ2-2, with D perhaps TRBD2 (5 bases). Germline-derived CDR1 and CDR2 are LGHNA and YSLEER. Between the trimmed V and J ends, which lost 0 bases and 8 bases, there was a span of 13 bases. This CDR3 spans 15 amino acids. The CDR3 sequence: CASSQDRLGAGELFF. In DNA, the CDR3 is TGCGCCAGCAGCCAAGATAGGTTGGGAGCTGGGGAGCTGTTTTTT.

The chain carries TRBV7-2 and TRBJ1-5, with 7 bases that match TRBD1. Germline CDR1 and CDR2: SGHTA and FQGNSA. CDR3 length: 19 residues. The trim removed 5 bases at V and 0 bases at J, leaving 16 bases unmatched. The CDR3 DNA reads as TGTGCCAGCAGCCAATGGACAGGCCAAGGGGCTTATAGCAATCAGCCCCAGCATTTT. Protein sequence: CASSQWTGQGAYSNQPQHF. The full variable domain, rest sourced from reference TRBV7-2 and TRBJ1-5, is GAGVSQSPSNKVTEKGKDVELRCDPISGHTALYWYRQSLGQGLEFLIYFQGNSAPDKSGLPSDRFSAERTGGSVSTLTIQRTQQEDSAVYLCASSQWTGQGAYSNQPQHFGDGTRLSIL.

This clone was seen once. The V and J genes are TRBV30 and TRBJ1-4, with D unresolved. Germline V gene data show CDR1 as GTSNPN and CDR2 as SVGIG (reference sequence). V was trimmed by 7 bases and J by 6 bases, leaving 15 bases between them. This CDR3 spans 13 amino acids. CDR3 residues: CAYSGSTYEKLFF. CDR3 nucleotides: TGTGCCTATTCAGGCTCCACATATGAAAAACTGTTTTTT.

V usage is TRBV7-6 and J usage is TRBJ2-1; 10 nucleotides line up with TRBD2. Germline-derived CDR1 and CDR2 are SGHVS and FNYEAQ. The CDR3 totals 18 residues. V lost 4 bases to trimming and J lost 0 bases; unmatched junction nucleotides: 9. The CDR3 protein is CASSSEASSGSSYNEQFF. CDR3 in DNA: TGTGCCAGCAGCTCTGAAGCCTCTAGCGGGAGCTCCTACAATGAGCAGTTCTTC.

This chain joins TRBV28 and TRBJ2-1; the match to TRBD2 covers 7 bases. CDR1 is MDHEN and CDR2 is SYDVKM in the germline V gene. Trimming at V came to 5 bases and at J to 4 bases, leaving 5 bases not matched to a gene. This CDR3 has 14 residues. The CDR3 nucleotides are TGTGCCAGCAGTCGAAGCGGGGTATACAATGAGCAGTTCTTC. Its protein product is CASSRSGVYNEQFF.

The CDR3 loop is CASSQDRGRRADTQYF. The CDR3 nucleotides read TGTGCCAGCAGCCAAGACAGGGGGAGGCGGGCAGATACGCAGTATTTT. The genes are TRBV14 and TRBJ2-3, with D possibly matching TRBD1 (7 bases). V lost 0 bases and J lost 4, with 14 bases in between. There are 16 residues in the CDR3. Germline CDR1 reads SGHDN; CDR2 reads FVKESK.

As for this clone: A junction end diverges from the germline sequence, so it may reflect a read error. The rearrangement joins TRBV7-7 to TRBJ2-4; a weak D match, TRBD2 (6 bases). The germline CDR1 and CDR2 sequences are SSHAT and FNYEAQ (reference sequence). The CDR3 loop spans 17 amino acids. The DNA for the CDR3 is TGTGCTAGCACCGACCGGAGGGAAAGGTCATGCAAAAACATTCAGTACTTC. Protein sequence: CASTDRRERSCKNIQYF.

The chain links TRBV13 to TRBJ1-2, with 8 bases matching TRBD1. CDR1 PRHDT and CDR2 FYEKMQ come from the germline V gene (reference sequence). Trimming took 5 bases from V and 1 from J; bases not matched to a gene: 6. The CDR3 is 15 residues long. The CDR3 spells CASSPGQGVNYGYTF. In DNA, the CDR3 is TGTGCCAGCAGCCCTGGACAGGGCGTTAACTATGGCTACACCTTC. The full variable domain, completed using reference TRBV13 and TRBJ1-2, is AAGVIQSPRHLIKEKRETATLKCYPIPRHDTVYWYQQGPGQDPQFLISFYEKMQSDKGSIPDRFSAQQFSDYHSELNMSSLELGDSALYFCASSPGQGVNYGYTFGSGTRLTVV.

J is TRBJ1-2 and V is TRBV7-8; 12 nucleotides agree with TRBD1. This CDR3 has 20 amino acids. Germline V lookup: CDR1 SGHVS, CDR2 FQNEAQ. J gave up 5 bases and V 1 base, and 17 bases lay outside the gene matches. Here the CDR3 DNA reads TGTGCCAGCAGCTTAGTATCGGTCGGGACAGGGGGCAAAAGAGGGTATGGCTACACCTTC. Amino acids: CASSLVSVGTGGKRGYGYTF. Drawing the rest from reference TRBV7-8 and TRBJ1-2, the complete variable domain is GAGVSQSPRYKVAKRGQDVALRCDPISGHVSLFWYQQALGQGPEFLTYFQNEAQLDKSGLPSDRFFAERPEGSVSTLKIQRTQQEDSAVYLCASSLVSVGTGGKRGYGYTFGSGTRLTVV.

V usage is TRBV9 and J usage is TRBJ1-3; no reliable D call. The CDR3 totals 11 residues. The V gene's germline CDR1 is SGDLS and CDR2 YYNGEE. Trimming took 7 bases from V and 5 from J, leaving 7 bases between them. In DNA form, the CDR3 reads TGTGCCAGCGGCGCACGAAACACCATATATTTT. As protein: CASGARNTIYF.

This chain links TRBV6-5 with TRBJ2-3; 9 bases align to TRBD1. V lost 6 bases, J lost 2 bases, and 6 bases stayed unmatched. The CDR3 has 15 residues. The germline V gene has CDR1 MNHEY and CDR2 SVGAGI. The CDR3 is CASRSGQGFTDTQYF. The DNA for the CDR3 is TGTGCCAGCAGATCGGGACAGGGATTCACAGATACGCAGTATTTT.

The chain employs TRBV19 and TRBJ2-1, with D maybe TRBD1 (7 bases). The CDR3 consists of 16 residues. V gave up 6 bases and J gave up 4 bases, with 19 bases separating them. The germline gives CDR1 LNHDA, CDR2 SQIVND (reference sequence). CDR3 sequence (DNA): TGTGCCAGTAGCAGACAGGGAGGTATGTCGTACAATGAGCAGTTCTTC. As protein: CASSRQGGMSYNEQFF. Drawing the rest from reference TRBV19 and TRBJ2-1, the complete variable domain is DGGITQSPKYLFRKEGQNVTLSCEQNLNHDAMYWYRQDPGQGLRLIYYSQIVNDFQKGDIAEGYSVSREKKESFPLTVTSAQKNPTAFYLCASSRQGGMSYNEQFFGPGTRLTVL.

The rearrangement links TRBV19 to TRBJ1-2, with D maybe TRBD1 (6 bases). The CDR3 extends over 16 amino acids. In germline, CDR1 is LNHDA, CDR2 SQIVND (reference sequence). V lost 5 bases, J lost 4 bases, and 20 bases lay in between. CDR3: CASSPIQGGPGYGYTF. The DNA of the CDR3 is TGTGCCAGTAGTCCAATACAGGGTGGGCCTGGCTATGGCTACACCTTC. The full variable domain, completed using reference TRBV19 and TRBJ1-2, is DGGITQSPKYLFRKEGQNVTLSCEQNLNHDAMYWYRQDPGQGLRLIYYSQIVNDFQKGDIAEGYSVSREKKESFPLTVTSAQKNPTAFYLCASSPIQGGPGYGYTFGSGTRLTVV.

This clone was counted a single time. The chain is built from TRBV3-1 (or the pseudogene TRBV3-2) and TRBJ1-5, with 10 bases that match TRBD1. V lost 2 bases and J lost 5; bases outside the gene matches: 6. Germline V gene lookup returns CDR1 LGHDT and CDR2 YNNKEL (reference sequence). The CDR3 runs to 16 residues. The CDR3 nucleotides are TGTGCCAGCAGCCAACCCGGGACAGGGGACCATCAGCCCCAGCATTTT. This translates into CASSQPGTGDHQPQHF.

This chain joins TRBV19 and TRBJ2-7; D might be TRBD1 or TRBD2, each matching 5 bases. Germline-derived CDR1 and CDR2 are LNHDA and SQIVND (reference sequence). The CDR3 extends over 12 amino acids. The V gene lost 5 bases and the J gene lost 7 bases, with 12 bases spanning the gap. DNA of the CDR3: TGTGCCAGTAGTCGGGGCTCTAGTGAGCAGTACTTC. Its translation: CASSRGSSEQYF. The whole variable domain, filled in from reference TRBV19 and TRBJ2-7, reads DGGITQSPKYLFRKEGQNVTLSCEQNLNHDAMYWYRQDPGQGLRLIYYSQIVNDFQKGDIAEGYSVSREKKESFPLTVTSAQKNPTAFYLCASSRGSSEQYFGPGTRLTVT.